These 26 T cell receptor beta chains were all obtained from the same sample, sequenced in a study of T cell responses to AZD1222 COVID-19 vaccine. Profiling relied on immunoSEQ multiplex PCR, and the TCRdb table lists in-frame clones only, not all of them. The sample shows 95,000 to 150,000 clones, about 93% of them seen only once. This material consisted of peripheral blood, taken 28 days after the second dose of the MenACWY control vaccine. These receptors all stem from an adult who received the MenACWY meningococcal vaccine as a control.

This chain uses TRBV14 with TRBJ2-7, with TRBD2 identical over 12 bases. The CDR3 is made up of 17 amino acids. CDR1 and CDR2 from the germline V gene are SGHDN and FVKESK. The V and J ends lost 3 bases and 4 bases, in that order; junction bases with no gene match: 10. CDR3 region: CASSHTGLAGTMYEQYF. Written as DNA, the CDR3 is TGTGCCAGCAGCCATACCGGACTAGCGGGAACAATGTACGAGCAGTACTTC.

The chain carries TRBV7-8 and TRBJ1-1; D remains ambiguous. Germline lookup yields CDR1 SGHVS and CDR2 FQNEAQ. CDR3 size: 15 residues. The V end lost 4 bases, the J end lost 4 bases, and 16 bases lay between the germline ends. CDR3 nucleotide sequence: TGTGCCAGCAGCTCCCACTTTCCCGGATTCACTGAAGCTTTCTTT. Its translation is CASSSHFPGFTEAFF.

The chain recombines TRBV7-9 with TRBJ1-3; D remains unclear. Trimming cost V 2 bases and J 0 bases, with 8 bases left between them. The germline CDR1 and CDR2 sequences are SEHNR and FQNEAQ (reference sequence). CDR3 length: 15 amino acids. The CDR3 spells CASSLLSSSGNTIYF. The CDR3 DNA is TGTGCCAGCAGCTTATTATCGAGCTCTGGAAACACCATATATTTT.

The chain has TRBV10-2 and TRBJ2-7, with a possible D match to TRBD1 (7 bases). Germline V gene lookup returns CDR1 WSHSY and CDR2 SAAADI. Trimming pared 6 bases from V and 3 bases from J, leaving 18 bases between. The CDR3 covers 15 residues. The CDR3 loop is CASSGRTTGDYEQYF. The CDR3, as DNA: TGCGCCAGCAGCGGAAGGACTACAGGGGACTACGAGCAGTACTTC.

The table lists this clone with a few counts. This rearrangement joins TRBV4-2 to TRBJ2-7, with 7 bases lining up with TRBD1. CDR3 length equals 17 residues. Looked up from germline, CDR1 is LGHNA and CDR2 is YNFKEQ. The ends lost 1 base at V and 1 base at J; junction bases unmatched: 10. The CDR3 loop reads CASSQAALGGQSYEQYF. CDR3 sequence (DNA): TGTGCCAGCAGCCAAGCCGCCCTAGGGGGCCAGTCCTACGAGCAGTACTTC.

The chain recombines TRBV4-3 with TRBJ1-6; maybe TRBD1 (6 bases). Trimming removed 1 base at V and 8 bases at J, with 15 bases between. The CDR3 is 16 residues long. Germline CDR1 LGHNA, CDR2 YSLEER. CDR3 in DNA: TGCGCCAGCAGCCAAGGGCTGGGGGGGGCGGATTCACCCCTCCACTTT. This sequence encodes CASSQGLGGADSPLHF.

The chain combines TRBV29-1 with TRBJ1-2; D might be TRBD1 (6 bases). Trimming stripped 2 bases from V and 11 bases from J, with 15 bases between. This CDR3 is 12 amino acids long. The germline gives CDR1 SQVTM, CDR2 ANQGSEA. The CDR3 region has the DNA TGCAGCGTTGAACAGGGGTCGATAGGATACACCTTC. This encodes CSVEQGSIGYTF.

As DNA, the CDR3 is TGCGCCAGCAGCTTGGCTCCGCTGAACACTGAAGCTTTCTTT. It encodes CASSLAPLNTEAFF. V gene TRBV5-1 combines with J gene TRBJ1-1, with D hard to call. The CDR3 spans 14 residues. CDR1 is SGHRS and CDR2 is YFSETQ in the germline V gene. Trimming left V 0 bases short and J 0 bases short, with 6 bases between.

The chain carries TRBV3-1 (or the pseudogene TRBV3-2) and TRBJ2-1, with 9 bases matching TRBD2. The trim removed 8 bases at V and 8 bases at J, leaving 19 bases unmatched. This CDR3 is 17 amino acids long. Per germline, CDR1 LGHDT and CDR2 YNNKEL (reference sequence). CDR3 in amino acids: CASGTPAIAGVPHEQFF. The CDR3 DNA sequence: TGTGCCAGCGGCACACCGGCGATAGCGGGAGTCCCCCATGAGCAGTTCTTC.

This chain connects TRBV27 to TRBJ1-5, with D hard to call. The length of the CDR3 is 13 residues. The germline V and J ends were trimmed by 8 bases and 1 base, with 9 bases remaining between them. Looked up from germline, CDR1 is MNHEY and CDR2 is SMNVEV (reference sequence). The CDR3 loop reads CASLLLSNQPQHF. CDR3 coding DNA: TGTGCCAGCCTTCTCTTAAGCAATCAGCCCCAGCATTTT.

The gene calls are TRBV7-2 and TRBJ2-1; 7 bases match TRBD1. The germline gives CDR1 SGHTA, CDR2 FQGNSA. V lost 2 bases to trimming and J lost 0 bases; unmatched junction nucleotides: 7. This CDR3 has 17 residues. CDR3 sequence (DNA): TGTGCCAGCAGCTTACTGAAGACAGGGTACTCCTACAATGAGCAGTTCTTC. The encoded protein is CASSLLKTGYSYNEQFF.

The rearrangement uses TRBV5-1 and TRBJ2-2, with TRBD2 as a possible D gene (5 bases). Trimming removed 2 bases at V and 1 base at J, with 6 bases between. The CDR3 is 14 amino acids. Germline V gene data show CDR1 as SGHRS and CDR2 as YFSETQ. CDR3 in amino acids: CASSFEGNTGELFF. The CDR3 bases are TGCGCCAGCAGCTTTGAGGGGAACACCGGGGAGCTGTTTTTT.

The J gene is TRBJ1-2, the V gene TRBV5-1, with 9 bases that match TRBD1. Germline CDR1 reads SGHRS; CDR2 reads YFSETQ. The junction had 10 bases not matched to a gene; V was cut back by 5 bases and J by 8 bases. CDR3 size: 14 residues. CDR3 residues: CASRAGTGTGGYTF. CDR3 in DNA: TGCGCCAGCAGGGCCGGGACAGGGACAGGGGGCTACACCTTC.

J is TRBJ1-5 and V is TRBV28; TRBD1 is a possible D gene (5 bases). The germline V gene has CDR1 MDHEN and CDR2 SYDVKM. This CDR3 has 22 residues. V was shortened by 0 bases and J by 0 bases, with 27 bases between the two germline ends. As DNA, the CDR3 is TGTGCCAGCAGTTTATGGCTCGCAGGGTCGGTTCTCGAACTTTATAGCAATCAGCCCCAGCATTTT. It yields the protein CASSLWLAGSVLELYSNQPQHF.

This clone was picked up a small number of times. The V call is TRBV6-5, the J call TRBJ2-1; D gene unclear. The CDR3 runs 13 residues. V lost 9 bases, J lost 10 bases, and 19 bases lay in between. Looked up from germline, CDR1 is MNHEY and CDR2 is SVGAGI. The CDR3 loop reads CASTNTKNGEQFF. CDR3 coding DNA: TGTGCCAGTACTAATACCAAGAACGGGGAGCAGTTCTTC.

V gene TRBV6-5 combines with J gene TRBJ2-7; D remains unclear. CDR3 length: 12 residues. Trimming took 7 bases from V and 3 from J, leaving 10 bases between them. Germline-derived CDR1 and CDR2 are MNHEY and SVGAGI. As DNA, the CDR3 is TGTGCCAGCACCCAGACAAGCTACGAGCAGTACTTC. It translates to CASTQTSYEQYF.

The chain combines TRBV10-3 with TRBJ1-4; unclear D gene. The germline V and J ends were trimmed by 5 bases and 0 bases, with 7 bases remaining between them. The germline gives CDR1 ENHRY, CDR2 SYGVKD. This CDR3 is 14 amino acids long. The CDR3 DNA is TGTGCCATCAGTAACCTAGCAACTAATGAAAAACTGTTTTTT. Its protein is CAISNLATNEKLFF.

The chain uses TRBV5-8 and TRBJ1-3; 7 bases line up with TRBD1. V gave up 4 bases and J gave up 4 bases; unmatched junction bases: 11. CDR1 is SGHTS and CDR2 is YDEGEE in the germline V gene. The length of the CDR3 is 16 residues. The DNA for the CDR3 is TGTGCCAGCAGCGGGGAGAAGGGGGCGAGAGGAAACACCATATATTTT. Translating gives CASSGEKGARGNTIYF.

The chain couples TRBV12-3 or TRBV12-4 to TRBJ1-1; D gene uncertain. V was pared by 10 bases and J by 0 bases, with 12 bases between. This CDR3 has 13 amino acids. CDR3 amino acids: CATTTNLNTEAFF. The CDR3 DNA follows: TGTGCCACCACTACAAATTTGAACACTGAAGCTTTCTTT.

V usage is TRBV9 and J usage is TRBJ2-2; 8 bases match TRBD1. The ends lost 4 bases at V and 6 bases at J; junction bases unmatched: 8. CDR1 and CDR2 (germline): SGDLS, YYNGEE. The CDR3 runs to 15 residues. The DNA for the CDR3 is TGTGCCAGCAGCCCGCAGCCAGGGGGCCCCGGGGAGCTGTTTTTT. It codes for CASSPQPGGPGELFF.

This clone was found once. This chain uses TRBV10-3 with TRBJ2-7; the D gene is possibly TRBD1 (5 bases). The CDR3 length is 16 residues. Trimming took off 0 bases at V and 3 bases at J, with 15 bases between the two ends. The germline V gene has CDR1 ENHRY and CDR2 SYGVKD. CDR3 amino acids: CAISESMAGMSYEQYF. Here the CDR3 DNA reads TGTGCCATCAGTGAGTCGATGGCAGGGATGAGCTACGAGCAGTACTTC.

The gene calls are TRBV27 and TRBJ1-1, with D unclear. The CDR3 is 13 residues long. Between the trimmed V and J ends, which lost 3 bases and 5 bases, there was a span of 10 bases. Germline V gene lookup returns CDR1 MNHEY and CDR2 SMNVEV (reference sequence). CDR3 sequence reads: CASSFITGTEAFF. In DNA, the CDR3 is TGTGCCAGCAGTTTTATAACGGGGACTGAAGCTTTCTTT.

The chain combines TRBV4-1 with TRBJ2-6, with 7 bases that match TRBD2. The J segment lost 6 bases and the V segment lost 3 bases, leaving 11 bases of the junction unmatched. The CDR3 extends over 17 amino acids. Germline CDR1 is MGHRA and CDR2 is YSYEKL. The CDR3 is CASSQGGTGLVANVLTF. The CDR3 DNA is TGCGCCAGCAGCCAGGGGGGGACCGGTCTTGTGGCCAACGTCCTGACTTTC.

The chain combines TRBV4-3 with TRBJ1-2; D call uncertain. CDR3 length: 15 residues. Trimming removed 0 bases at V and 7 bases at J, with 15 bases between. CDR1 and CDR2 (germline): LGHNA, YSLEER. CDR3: CASSQDWVGEVGYTF. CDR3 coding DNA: TGCGCCAGCAGCCAAGACTGGGTTGGTGAGGTTGGCTACACCTTC.

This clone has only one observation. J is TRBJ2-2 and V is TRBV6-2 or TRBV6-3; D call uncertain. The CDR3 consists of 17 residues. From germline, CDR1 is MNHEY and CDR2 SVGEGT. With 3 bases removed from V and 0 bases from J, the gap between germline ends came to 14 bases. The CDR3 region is CASSYFPTPTNTGELFF. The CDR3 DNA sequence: TGTGCCAGCAGTTATTTCCCGACGCCTACGAACACCGGGGAGCTGTTTTTT.

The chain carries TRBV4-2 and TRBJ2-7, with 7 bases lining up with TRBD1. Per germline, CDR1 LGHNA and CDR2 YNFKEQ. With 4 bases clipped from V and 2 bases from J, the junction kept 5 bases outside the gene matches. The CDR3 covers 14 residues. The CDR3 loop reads CASSRPGQTYEQYF. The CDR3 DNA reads TGTGCCAGCAGCCGGCCGGGACAGACCTACGAGCAGTACTTC.